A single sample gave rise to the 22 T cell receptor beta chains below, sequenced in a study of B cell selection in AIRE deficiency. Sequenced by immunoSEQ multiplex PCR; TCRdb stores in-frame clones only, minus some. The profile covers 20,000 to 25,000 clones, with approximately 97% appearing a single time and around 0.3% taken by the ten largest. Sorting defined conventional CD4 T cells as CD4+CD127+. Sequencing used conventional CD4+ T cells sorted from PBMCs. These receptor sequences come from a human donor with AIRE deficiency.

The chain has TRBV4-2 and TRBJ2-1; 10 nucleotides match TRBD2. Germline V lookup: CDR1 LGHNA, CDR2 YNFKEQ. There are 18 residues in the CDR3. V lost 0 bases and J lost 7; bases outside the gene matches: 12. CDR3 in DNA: TGTGCCAGCAGCCAAGATCTAGGGGTAGCGGGGGGTCGAAATGAGCAGTTCTTC. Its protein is CASSQDLGVAGGRNEQFF.

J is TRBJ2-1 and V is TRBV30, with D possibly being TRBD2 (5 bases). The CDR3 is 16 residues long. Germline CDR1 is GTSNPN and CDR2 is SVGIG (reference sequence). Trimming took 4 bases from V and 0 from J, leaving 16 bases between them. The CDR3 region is CAWTLVGKGSYNEQFF. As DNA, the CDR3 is TGTGCCTGGACCTTAGTCGGGAAAGGCTCCTACAATGAGCAGTTCTTC.

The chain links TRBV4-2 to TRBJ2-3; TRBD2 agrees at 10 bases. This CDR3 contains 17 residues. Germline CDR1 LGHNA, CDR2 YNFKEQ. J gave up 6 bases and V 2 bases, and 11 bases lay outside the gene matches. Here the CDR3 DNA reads TGTGCCAGCAGCCAAAATCCAGCGGGGGGGGAGTGGGATACGCAGTATTTT. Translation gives CASSQNPAGGEWDTQYF.

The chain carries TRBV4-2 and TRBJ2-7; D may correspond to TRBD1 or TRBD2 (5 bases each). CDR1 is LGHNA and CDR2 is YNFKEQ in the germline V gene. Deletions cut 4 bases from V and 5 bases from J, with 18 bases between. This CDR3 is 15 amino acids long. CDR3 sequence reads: CASSPGQADGHEQYF. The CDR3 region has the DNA TGTGCCAGCAGCCCTGGACAAGCGGACGGCCACGAGCAGTACTTC.

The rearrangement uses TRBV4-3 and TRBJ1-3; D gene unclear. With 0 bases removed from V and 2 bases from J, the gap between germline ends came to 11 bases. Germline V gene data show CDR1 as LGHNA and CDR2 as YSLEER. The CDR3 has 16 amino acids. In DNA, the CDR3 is TGCGCCAGCAGCCAAGAGGCGGCCTGGGCTGGAAACACCATATATTTT. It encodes CASSQEAAWAGNTIYF.

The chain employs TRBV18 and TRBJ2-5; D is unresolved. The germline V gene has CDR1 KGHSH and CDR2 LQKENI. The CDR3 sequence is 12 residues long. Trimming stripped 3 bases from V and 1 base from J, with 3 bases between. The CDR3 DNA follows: TGTGCCAGCTCACCTCTCCAAGAGACCCAGTACTTC. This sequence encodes CASSPLQETQYF.

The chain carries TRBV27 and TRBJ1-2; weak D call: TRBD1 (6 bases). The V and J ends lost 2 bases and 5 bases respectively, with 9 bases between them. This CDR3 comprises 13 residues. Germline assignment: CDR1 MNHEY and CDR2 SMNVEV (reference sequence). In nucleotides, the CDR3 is TGTGCCAGCAGTTTACAGGGGTCATATGGCTACACCTTC. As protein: CASSLQGSYGYTF.

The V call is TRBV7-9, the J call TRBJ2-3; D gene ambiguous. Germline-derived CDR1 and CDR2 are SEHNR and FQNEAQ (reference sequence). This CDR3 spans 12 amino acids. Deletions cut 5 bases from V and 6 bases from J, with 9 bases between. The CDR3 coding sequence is TGTGCCAGCAGCCCCTTTGCTGATACGCAGTATTTT. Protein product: CASSPFADTQYF.

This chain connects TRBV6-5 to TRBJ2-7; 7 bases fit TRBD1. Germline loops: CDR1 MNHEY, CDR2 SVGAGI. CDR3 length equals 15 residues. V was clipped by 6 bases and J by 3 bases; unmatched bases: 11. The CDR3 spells CASRSPGQTVYEQYF. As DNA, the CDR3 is TGTGCCAGCAGATCTCCGGGACAGACAGTCTACGAGCAGTACTTC.

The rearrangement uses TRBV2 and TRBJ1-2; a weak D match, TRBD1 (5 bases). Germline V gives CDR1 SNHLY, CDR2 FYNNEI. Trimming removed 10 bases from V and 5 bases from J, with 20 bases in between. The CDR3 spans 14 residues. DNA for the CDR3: TGTGCCAATGTATTCGACGGGACGGTTTATGGCTACACCTTC. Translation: CANVFDGTVYGYTF.

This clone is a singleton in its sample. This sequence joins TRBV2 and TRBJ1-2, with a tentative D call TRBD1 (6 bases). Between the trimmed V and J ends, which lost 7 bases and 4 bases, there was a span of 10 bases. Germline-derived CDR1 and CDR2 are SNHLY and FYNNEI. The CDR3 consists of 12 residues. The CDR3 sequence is CASNRQVYGYTF. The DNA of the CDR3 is TGTGCCAGCAATCGACAGGTCTATGGCTACACCTTC.

CDR3 sequence (DNA): TGTGCCAGCAGCTGGGGACCTCAAGAGACCCAGTACTTC. Translating it yields CASSWGPQETQYF. This rearrangement joins TRBV5-5 to TRBJ2-5; D tentatively reads TRBD1 or TRBD2 (5 bases each). Germline V CDR1 and CDR2: SGHKS, YYEKEE (reference sequence). Trimming pared 3 bases from V and 2 bases from J, leaving 8 bases between. The CDR3 contains 13 residues.

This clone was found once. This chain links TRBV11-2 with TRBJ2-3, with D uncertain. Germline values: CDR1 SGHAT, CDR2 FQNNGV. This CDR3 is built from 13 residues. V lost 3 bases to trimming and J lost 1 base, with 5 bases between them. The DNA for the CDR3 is TGTGCCAGCAGCTTCGGTGGCACAGATACGCAGTATTTT. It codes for CASSFGGTDTQYF.

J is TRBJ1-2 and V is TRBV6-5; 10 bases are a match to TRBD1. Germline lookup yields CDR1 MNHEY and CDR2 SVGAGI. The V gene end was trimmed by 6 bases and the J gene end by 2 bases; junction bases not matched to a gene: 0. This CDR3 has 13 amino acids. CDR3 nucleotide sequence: TGTGCCAGCAGGGGACAGGGGAACTATGGCTACACCTTC. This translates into CASRGQGNYGYTF.

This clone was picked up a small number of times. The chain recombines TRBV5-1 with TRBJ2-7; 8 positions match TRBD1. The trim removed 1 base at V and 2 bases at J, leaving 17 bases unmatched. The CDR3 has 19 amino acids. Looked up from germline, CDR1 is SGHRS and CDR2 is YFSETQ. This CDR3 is CASSLLGRGRLGGAYEQYF. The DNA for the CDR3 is TGCGCCAGCAGCTTGCTTGGCAGGGGGCGTTTAGGTGGGGCCTACGAGCAGTACTTC.

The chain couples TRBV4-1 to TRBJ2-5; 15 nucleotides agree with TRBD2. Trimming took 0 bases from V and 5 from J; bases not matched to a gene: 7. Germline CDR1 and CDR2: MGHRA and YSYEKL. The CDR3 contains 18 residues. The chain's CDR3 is CASSQDGTSGRKLETQYF. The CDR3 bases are TGCGCCAGCAGCCAAGATGGGACTAGCGGGAGGAAACTGGAGACCCAGTACTTC.

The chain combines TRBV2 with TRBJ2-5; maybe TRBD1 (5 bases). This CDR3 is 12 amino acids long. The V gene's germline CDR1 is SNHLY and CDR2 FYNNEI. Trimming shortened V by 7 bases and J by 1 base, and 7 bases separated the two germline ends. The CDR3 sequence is CASTDSQETQYF. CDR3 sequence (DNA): TGTGCCAGCACCGACAGCCAAGAGACCCAGTACTTC.

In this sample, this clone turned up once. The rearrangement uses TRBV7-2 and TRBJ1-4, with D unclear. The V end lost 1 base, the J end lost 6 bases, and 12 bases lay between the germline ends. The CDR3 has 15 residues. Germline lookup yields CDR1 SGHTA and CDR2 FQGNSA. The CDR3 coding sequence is TGTGCCAGCAGCTTAGGTACCGGGGAAGATGAAAAACTGTTTTTT. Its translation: CASSLGTGEDEKLFF.

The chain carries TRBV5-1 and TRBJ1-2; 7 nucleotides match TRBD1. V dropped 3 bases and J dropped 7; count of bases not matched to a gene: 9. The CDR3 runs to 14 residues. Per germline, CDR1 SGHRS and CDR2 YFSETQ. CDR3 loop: CASSSGQALRGYTF. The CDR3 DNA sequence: TGCGCCAGCAGCTCCGGACAGGCCTTACGTGGCTACACCTTC.

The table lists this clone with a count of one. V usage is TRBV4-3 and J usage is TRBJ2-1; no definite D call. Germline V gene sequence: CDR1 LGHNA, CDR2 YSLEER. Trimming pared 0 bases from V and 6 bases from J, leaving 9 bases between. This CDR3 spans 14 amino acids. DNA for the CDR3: TGCGCCAGCAGCCAAGAAACGGAGTCCAATGAGCAGTTCTTC. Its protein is CASSQETESNEQFF.

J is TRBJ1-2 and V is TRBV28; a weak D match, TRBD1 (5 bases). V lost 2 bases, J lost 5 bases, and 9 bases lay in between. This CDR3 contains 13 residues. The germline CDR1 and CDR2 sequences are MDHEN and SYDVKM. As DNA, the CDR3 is TGTGCCAGCAGTTTAGCAGGGAAGTATGGCTACACCTTC. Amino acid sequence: CASSLAGKYGYTF.

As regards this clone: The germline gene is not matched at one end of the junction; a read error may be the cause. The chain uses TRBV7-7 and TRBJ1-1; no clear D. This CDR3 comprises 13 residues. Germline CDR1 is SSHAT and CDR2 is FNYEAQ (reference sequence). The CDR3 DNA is TGTGCTAGCAGCGCGTCGGTGGGCACTGAAGCTTTCTTT. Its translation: CASSASVGTEAFF.